This T cell receptor beta chain appears in the sequencing data of a study of T cells after yellow fever vaccination. Study-level findings and limits: Weaker in magnitude, the secondary response showed a faster peak on day 5 versus 15. Booster sampling recovered most clones from primary vaccination (96% CD4, approximately 88% CD8).

In making TCR cDNA, 5'RACE template switching added a universal primer site and UMIs to it. TCRdb recomputed calls from the 5' RACE reads with MiXCR, one row per CDR3 protein. The sample yields about 220,000 distinct CDR3 sequences, about 3% seen once. With regard to this clonotype: The antigen is undetermined.

The germline V and J ends were trimmed by 1 base and 5 bases, with 14 bases remaining between them. Germline V lookup: CDR1 DFQATT, CDR2 SNEGSKA (reference sequence). The CDR3 totals 14 residues. The chain has TRBV20-1 and TRBJ1-1; D is possibly TRBD1 (5 bases). This TCR derives from a man between 18 and 29 years old who received the YFV17D yellow fever vaccine. The sequences come from CD4+ T cells sorted from PBMCs, collected 10 days after the yellow fever booster vaccination. CDR3 in DNA: TGCAGTGCTAGAGTTCTTGGGGCTGGGACTGAAGCTTTCTTT. This gives the protein CSARVLGAGTEAFF.